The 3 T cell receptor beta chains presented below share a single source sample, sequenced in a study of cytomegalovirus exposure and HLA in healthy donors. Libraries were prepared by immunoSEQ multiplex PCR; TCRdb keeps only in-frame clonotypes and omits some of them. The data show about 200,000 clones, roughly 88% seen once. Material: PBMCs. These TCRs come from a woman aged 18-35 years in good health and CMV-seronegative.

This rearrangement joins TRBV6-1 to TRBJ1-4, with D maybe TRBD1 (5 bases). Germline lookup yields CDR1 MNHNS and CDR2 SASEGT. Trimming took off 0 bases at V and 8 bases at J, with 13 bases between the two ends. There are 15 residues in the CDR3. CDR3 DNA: TGTGCCAGCAGTGAAGCGCTCCCAGGGAGGGAAAAACTGTTTTTT. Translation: CASSEALPGREKLFF.

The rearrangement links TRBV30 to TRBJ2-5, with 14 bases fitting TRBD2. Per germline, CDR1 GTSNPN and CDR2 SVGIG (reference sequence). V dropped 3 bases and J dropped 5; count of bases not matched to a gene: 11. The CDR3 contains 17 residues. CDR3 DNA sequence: TGTGCCTGGAGCCATGGACTAGCGGGGGGACGGGGGGAGACCCAGTACTTC. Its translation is CAWSHGLAGGRGETQYF.

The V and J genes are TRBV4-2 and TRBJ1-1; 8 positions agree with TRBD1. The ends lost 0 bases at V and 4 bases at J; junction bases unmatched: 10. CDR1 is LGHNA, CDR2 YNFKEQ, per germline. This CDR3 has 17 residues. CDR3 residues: CASSQDPSWTGSTEAFF. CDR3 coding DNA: TGTGCCAGCAGCCAAGATCCGTCCTGGACAGGGAGCACTGAAGCTTTCTTT.